This entry features one T cell receptor (beta chain) sequence. This clonotype was detected only a few times. What this receptor recognizes is not known. No base quality values were provided; no much bigger clone lies one nucleotide off. This record comes from a study of T-cell reconstitution after alpha-beta-depleted transplantation in children (dated by TCRdb to about 2016). Study-wide context: Using TCR repertoire profiling, the study followed T-cell immune reconstitution in a quantitative way in children after TCRalphabeta/CD19-depleted allogeneic hematopoietic cell transplantation. The investigation overall reported the following: Over subsequent months, a decline in hyperexpanded clone frequencies was noted, and after one year, T-cell counts and TCRbeta diversity were mostly ascribed to newly produced T cells. In some patients, the high TCRbeta diversity seen at day 60 was put down to recipient T cells and intrathymic progenitors that had survived conditioning. About two months after transplant, the apparently early recovery of alphabetaT-cell counts reportedly depended on just several hundred clones that had expanded rapidly and came from non-depleted graft cells.

This specimen's treatment or condition label, interpreted: allogeneic hematopoietic cell transplantation with graft depleted of TCRalphabeta T cells and CD19 B cells. Transplant recipients were children who received TCRalphabeta/CD19-depleted allogeneic hematopoietic cell grafts. Library preparation used PCR. Sequencing was carried out with an Illumina HiSeq 2500. To normalize quantification of the TCRbeta repertoire, the TCR libraries were built with molecular barcoding that relied on unique molecular identifiers. The public sequencing data were trimmed at Q25 with fastp and processed into clonotypes with MiXCR by TCRdb, which kept only in-frame beta chains. CDR3 protein duplicates are merged, each entry listing the most common genes and DNA. This sample has some 200,000 distinct CDR3 sequences in its table, and around 9.2% of those were observed once. The top ten constitute 35% of the sample. Per the germline V gene, SGHRS is the CDR1 and YFSETQ is the CDR2. The CDR3 measures 17 amino acids from cysteine to phenylalanine. The read is trimmed to its CDR3 DNA, 51 bases read in frame from base 1. V drops 3 bases and J drops 3 bases, leaving 19 bases in between.

The sample consisted of PBMCs, mostly from graft donor cells, taken 360 days after TCRalphabeta/CD19-depleted stem cell transplant. The chain couples TRBV5-1 to TRBJ2-1; D gene: possibly TRBD1, on 5 matching bases. The TCR originated in a male patient aged 2-15 years who had a stem cell transplant for acute myeloid leukemia, so the T cells may come from the graft donor. The CDR3 loop reads CASSSTPGNPIYNEQFF. The DNA sequence is given as TGCGCCAGCAGCTCAACCCCAGGGAACCCCATCTACAATGAGCAGTTCTTC.